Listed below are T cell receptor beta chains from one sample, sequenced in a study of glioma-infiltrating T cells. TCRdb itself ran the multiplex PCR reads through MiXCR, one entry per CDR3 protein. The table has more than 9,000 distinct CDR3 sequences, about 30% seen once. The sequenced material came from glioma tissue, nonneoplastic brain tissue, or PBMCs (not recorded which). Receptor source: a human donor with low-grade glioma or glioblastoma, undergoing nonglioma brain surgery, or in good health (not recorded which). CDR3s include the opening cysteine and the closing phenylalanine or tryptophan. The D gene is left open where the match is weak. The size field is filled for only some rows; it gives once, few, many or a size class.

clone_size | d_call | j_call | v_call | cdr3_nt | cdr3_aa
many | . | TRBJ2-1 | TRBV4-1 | TGCGCCAGCAGCCAAGTTGGTGGGGGTTCCCACAATGAGCAGTTCTTC | CASSQVGGGSHNEQFF
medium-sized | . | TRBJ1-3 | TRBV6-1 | TGTGCCAGCGGACATCTCTCTGGAAACACCATATATTTT | CASGHLSGNTIYF
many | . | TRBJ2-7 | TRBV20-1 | TGCAGTGCTAGAGTTCCGTCCAGCTCCTACGAGCAGTACTTC | CSARVPSSSYEQYF
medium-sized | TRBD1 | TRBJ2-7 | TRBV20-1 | TGCAGTGCTAGAGGCGAGGACAGGGAGTACGAGCAGTACTTC | CSARGEDREYEQYF
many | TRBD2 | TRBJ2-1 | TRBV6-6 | TGTGCCAGCAGTTACTCAGGCGGGCGGGAGTTCTGGAATGAGCAGTTCTTC | CASSYSGGREFWNEQFF
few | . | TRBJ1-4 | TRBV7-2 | TGTGCCAGCAGCTTAATGAGGATCTTAACTAATGAAAAACTGTTTTTT | CASSLMRILTNEKLFF
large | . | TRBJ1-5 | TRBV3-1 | TGTGCCAGCAGCACAGGAGATAGCAATCAGCCCCAGCATTTT | CASSTGDSNQPQHF
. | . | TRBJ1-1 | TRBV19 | TGTGCCAGTAGTATAGGGACGGGGGGCACTGAAGCTTTCTTT | CASSIGTGGTEAFF
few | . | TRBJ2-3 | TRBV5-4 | TGTGCCAGCAGCTTGTCCGCAGATACGCAGTATTTT | CASSLSADTQYF
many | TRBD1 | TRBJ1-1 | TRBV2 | TGTGCCAGCTCGACAGGGCTGAACACTGAAGCTTTCTTT | CASSTGLNTEAFF
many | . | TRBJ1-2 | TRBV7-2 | TGTGCCAGCAGCTTAGACGGGGGATTTACAAATTATGGCTACACCTTC | CASSLDGGFTNYGYTF
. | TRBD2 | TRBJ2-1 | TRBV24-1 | TGTGCCACCAGTGATTGGAAGGGACTAGTAGTTAGCAATGAGCAGTTCTTC | CATSDWKGLVVSNEQFF
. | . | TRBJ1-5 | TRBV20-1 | TGCAGTACCCACCCGCCGTGGCAGCCCCAGCATTTT | CSTHPPWQPQHF
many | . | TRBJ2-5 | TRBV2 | TGTGCCAGCGAAGAGGAGACCCAGTACTTC | CASEEETQYF
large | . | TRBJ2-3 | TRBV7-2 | TGTGCCAGCAGCTTCGACCCGAGCACAGATACGCAGTATTTT | CASSFDPSTDTQYF
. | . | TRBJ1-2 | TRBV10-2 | TGCGCCAGCAGCGCCCAGGGGAATAACTATGGCTACACCTTC | CASSAQGNNYGYTF
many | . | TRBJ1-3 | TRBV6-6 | TGTGCCAGCAGTTACCCGACGTTCTCTGGAAACACCATATATTTT | CASSYPTFSGNTIYF
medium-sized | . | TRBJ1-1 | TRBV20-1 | TGCAGTGCCACGGACAGAAGTGATGAAGCTTTCTTT | CSATDRSDEAFF
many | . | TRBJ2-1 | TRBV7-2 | TGTGCCAGCAGCTTATGGGGTACCAATGAGCAGTTCTTC | CASSLWGTNEQFF
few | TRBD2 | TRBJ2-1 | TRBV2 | TGTGCCAGCAGTCTCAGCACTAGCGGGAGCTACGAGCAGTTCTTC | CASSLSTSGSYEQFF
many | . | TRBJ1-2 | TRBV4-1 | TGCGCCAGCAGCCAAGGGGGGGCTTATGGCTACACCTTC | CASSQGGAYGYTF
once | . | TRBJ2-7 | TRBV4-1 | TGCGCCAGCAGCCTAGAATCCGCGCCTCCGCAGTACTTC | CASSLESAPPQYF
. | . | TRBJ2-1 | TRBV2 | TGTGCCAGCAACAATAGGGACGCTATCAATGAGCAGTTCTTC | CASNNRDAINEQFF
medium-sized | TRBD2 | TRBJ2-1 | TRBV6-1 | TGTGCCAGCAACAACCCCGGGACTAAACGCTACAATGAGCAGTTCTTC | CASNNPGTKRYNEQFF
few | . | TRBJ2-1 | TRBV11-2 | TGTGCCAGCAGCTCCGGACGTCAGGAAACGGGTGAGCAGTTCTTC | CASSSGRQETGEQFF
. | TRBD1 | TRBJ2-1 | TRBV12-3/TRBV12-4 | TGTGCCAGCAGTCCAAGGGACAGGGTTGTGGATGAGCAGTTCTTC | CASSPRDRVVDEQFF
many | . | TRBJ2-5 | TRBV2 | TGTGCCAGCAGCCAAGACTCACAAGAGACCCAGTACTTC | CASSQDSQETQYF
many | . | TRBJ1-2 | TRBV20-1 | TGCAGTGCCCCGAGGGGTGGGCAGGCCAATGGCTACACCTTC | CSAPRGGQANGYTF
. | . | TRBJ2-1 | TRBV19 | TGTGCCAGTAGTATAACCGGGACACTCAATGAGCAGTTCTTC | CASSITGTLNEQFF
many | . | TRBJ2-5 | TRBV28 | TGTGCCAGCAGTTTTAGGGCCCTAGGGCAAGAGACCCAGTACTTC | CASSFRALGQETQYF
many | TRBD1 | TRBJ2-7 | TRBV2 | TGTGCCAGCAGTGACCGGACAGGGCAGGTAGTACACGAGCAGTACTTC | CASSDRTGQVVHEQYF
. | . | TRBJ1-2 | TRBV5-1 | TGCGCCAGCACCCTCGGGGTCTCCCAAGGGCTTGGCTACACCTTC | CASTLGVSQGLGYTF
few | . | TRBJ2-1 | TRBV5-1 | TGCGCCAGCAGAACTAACAATGAGCAGTTCTTC | CASRTNNEQFF
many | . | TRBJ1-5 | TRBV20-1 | TGCAGTGCTAGAGATTCTGGCGGGGACATTAGCAATCAGCCCCAGCATTTT | CSARDSGGDISNQPQHF
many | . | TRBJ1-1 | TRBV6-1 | TGTGCCAGCAGGGCCCCGGAGAGGCGGACTGAAGCTTTCTTT | CASRAPERRTEAFF
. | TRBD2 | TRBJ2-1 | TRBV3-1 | TGTGCCAGCAGTCCCGCTAGCGGGAGATTCTATGAGCAGTTCTTC | CASSPASGRFYEQFF
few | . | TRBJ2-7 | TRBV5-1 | TGCGCCAGCAGCTTGGATGGGACTGATTCCTACGAGCAGTACTTC | CASSLDGTDSYEQYF
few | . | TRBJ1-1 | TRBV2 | TGTGCCAGCAGTGTGGGCTTGAACACTGAAGCTTTCTTT | CASSVGLNTEAFF
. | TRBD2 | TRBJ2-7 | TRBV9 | TGTGCCAGCAGCGCCGGGACTAGCGGGAGTTACGAGCAGTACTTC | CASSAGTSGSYEQYF
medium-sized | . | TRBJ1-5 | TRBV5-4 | TGTGCCAGCAGCTTTTCAGGGTCCAATCAGCCCCAGCATTTT | CASSFSGSNQPQHF
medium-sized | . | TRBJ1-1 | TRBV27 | TGTGCCAGCAGGGGTTTCACTGAAGCTTTCTTT | CASRGFTEAFF
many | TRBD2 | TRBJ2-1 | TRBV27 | TGTGCCAGCAGTTTCCTAGCGGGATTGATACTGGCTCGTAATGAGCAGTTCTTC | CASSFLAGLILARNEQFF
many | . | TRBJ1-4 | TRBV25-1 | TGTGCCAGCAGTCCCTTGACCAATGAAAAACTGTTTTTT | CASSPLTNEKLFF
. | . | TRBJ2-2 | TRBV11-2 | TGTGCCAGCAGCTCAGGGAATACCGGGGAGCTGTTTTTT | CASSSGNTGELFF
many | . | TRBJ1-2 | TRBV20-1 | TGCAGTGCCGCAGAAAACTATGGCTACACCTTC | CSAAENYGYTF
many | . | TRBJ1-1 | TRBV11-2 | TGTGCCAGCAGCTCGATCGGAGGAGTGGCTGAAGCTTTCTTT | CASSSIGGVAEAFF
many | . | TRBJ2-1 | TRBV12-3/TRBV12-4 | TGTGCCAGCAGTCTCCACTACAATGAGCAGTTCTTC | CASSLHYNEQFF
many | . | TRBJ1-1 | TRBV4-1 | TGCGCCAGCAGCCAAGATGCAGTGGCAGGGCCAGAAGCTTTCTTT | CASSQDAVAGPEAFF
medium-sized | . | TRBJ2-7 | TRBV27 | TGTGCCAGCTCCCCAGGGGGGACGTACGAGCAGTACTTC | CASSPGGTYEQYF
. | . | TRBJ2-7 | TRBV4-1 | TGCGCCAGCAGCCAAGAGCACGGACCCTACGAGCAGTACTTC | CASSQEHGPYEQYF